The 11 T cell receptor beta chains presented below share a single source sample, sequenced in a study of blood T cells in healthy people across ages. Combining a sample-barcoded 5' primer with a J-beta primer mix, a second PCR ran for roughly 6 to 11 cycles. MiXCR was run by TCRdb on the 5' RACE reads, yielding one entry per CDR3 protein. The sample has some 1.5 million distinct CDR3 sequences; 25% to 30% are singletons. The sequenced sample consisted of blood. The receptors stem from a woman between 25 and 40 years old in good health.

The table lists this clonotype with many counts. This rearrangement joins TRBV4-3 to TRBJ1-1; D remains ambiguous. CDR1 is LGHNA, CDR2 YSLEER, per germline. The CDR3 has 13 residues. The V gene lost 2 bases and the J gene lost 0 bases, with 4 bases spanning the gap. The CDR3 sequence: CASSQTLNTEAFF. The CDR3 bases are TGCGCCAGCAGCCAAACATTGAACACTGAAGCTTTCTTT.

V usage is TRBV4-3 and J usage is TRBJ1-2; 9 positions match TRBD1. CDR1 is LGHNA and CDR2 is YSLEER in the germline V gene. With V trimmed by 0 bases and J by 6 bases, 8 bases remained unmatched. The length of the CDR3 is 16 residues. CDR3 nucleotides: TGCGCCAGCAGCCAAGATCAAACAGGGGGCTTTGATGGCTACACCTTC. Translation: CASSQDQTGGFDGYTF.

The genes are TRBV15 and TRBJ2-7, with D unclear. Between the trimmed V and J ends, which lost 0 bases and 0 bases, there was a span of 9 bases. This CDR3 has 15 residues. Looked up from germline, CDR1 is LNHNV and CDR2 is YYDKDF (reference sequence). CDR3 amino acids: CATSRDWQNSYEQYF. DNA of the CDR3: TGTGCCACCAGCAGAGATTGGCAGAACTCCTACGAGCAGTACTTC.

The genes are TRBV29-1 and TRBJ2-3; D is ambiguous. There are 13 residues in the CDR3. Germline lookup yields CDR1 SQVTM and CDR2 ANQGSEA. Between the trimmed V and J ends, which lost 7 bases and 2 bases, there was a span of 13 bases. The CDR3 bases are TGCAGCGACGATGGGCCCGACACAGATACGCAGTATTTT. Translation: CSDDGPDTDTQYF.

This clonotype turned up a few times. Sequence at one end of the junction differs from germline and may be a read error. The chain recombines TRBV20-1 with TRBJ2-7; tentative D call: TRBD2 (5 bases). Germline CDR1 reads DFQATT; CDR2 reads SNEGSKA (reference sequence). The CDR3 sequence is 12 residues long. This CDR3 reads CSAFGLNYEQYF. The DNA of the CDR3 is TGTAGTGCTTTCGGACTTAATTACGAGCAGTACTTC.

This clonotype was observed a few times. V gene TRBV25-1 combines with J gene TRBJ1-4; the D gene is possibly TRBD1 (5 bases). This CDR3 comprises 15 residues. Trimming took 6 bases from V and 4 from J, leaving 15 bases between them. Germline V gene lookup returns CDR1 MGHDK and CDR2 SYGVNS. CDR3 loop: CASSERWGGNEKLFF. DNA of the CDR3: TGTGCCAGCAGCGAGCGTTGGGGGGGTAATGAAAAACTGTTTTTT.

There are a few counts of this clonotype. The rearrangement links TRBV6-2 or TRBV6-3 to TRBJ1-5, with D uncertain. V lost 2 bases and J 0 bases, leaving 23 bases between the germline ends. CDR1 MNHEY and CDR2 SVGEGT come from the germline V gene. The CDR3 runs 20 residues. Here the CDR3 DNA reads TGTGCCAGCAGTTACCCCCTTATAGAGGACGGGAGTTATAGCAATCAGCCCCAGCATTTT. Its protein is CASSYPLIEDGSYSNQPQHF.

As to this clonotype: A much larger clone lies one base from this, so it may be a read error. The chain is built from TRBV5-1 and TRBJ1-2; the match to TRBD1 covers 7 bases. Trimming at V came to 0 bases and at J to 7 bases, leaving 9 bases not matched to a gene. This CDR3 is 15 amino acids long. CDR1 is SGHRS, CDR2 YFSETQ, per germline. CDR3 amino acids: CASSLVGQRASGYTF. The CDR3 DNA sequence: TGCGCCAGCAGCTTGGTGGGACAGCGGGCGAGTGGCTACACCTTC.

This clonotype has only a few counts. The chain employs TRBV29-1 and TRBJ2-7, with TRBD2 as a possible D gene (6 bases). V was pared by 7 bases and J by 1 base, with 14 bases between. CDR3 length: 13 residues. Germline CDR1 reads SQVTM; CDR2 reads ANQGSEA. The CDR3 DNA reads as TGCAGCGCTGGTCGGGGAGGATCCTACGAGCAGTACTTC. Amino acids: CSAGRGGSYEQYF.

The chain links TRBV15 to TRBJ2-7; D might be TRBD1 or TRBD2, each matching 6 bases. This CDR3 contains 17 residues. From germline, CDR1 is LNHNV and CDR2 YYDKDF (reference sequence). The ends were cut back, 0 bases at V and 1 base at J, with 16 bases in the middle. For the CDR3, the DNA is TGTGCCACCAGCAGAGATGTGTTGGGGGGCCTGTCCTACGAGCAGTACTTC. This gives the protein CATSRDVLGGLSYEQYF.

This clonotype was seen a handful of times. CDR3 sequence: CASSLEGQRNTEAFF. CDR3 coding DNA: TGTGCCAGCAGCTTGGAGGGGCAGAGAAACACTGAAGCTTTCTTT. The V gene is TRBV5-5, the J gene TRBJ1-1; the D gene is possibly TRBD1 (5 bases). The V and J ends lost 0 bases and 2 bases respectively, with 11 bases between them. The germline gives CDR1 SGHKS, CDR2 YYEKEE (reference sequence). The CDR3 totals 15 residues.